This entry concerns a single TCR beta chain. The data derive from a study of blood T cells in healthy people across ages. Per germline, CDR1 LNHNV and CDR2 YYDKDF (reference sequence). The CDR3 has 16 residues. V shed 3 bases, J shed 4 bases, and the junction held 8 bases outside the gene matches. A second 7 to 11 cycle PCR used barcoded and J-beta primers. TCRdb analysed the 5' RACE reads with MiXCR anew, one entry per CDR3 protein. This sample has 750,000 to 850,000 distinct CDR3 sequences, with approximately 25% found just once. This sample was shared with a second study, whose subject was T cells of mothers and their children. That source adds: None of the identified T cell clones proved to be persistent microchimeric clones.

This sequence was found in a boy aged 5-17 years in good health. Material: blood. The chain recombines TRBV15 with TRBJ2-2, with TRBD1 identical over 7 bases. CDR3 amino acids: CATSSGRDSPTGELFF. In DNA form, the CDR3 reads TGTGCCACCAGCAGTGGTCGGGACAGCCCCACCGGGGAGCTGTTTTTT.